Only a few counts were recorded for the clone carrying this TCR beta chain. What it binds is not known. These data belong to a study of pediatric ulcerative colitis. CDR3 length: 14 residues. Germline V gene data show CDR1 as GTSNPN and CDR2 as SVGIG (reference sequence). Trimming stripped 0 bases from V and 3 bases from J, with 11 bases between. Profiled with immunoSEQ multiplex PCR; TCRdb holds only in-frame clones, not every one. The profile shows around 18,000 clones, 74% of them singletons. Study results and limitations: Ulcerative colitis patients shared more blood-rectal clones than controls.

Rectal tissue came from one to two pinch biopsies taken at colonoscopy. Material for sequencing was gut tissue. The chain couples TRBV30 to TRBJ1-1; D remains ambiguous. The TCR comes from a boy under 18 with moderate ulcerative colitis. CDR3 nucleotide sequence: TGTGCCTGGAGTGTAGGTCTTGGGGACACTGAAGCTTTCTTT. Amino acid sequence: CAWSVGLGDTEAFF. Drawing the rest from reference TRBV30 and TRBJ1-1, the complete variable domain is SQTIHQWPATLVQPVGSPLSLECTVEGTSNPNLYWYRQAAGRGLQLLFYSVGIGQISSEVPQNLSASRPQDRQFILSSKKLLLSDSGFYLCAWSVGLGDTEAFFGQGTRLTVV.